These T cell receptor beta chains were read from a single sample in a study of blood T cell repertoires in COVID-19. Clones were sequenced by immunoSEQ multiplex PCR, and TCRdb holds only the in-frame ones, with some missing. The table includes some 150,000 clones, approximately 88% detected once. The sample was peripheral blood. The receptors shown here come from a woman aged 45-59 years with acute or convalescent COVID-19. CDR3s include the opening cysteine and the closing phenylalanine or tryptophan. The order of the fields is D gene, V gene, J gene, clone size, CDR3 DNA, CDR3 protein. A D gene is named only where the DNA matches it firmly. Only some rows state a clone size, as once, few, many or a class for expanded clones.

-,TRBV29-1,TRBJ1-2,-,TGCAGCGTTGTACGACAGAGCTATGGCTACACCTTC,CSVVRQSYGYTF
-,TRBV3-1/TRBV3-2,TRBJ1-6,-,TGTGCCAGCAGCCAATCCAGGGGCGGAAATTCACCCCTCCACTTT,CASSQSRGGNSPLHF
TRBD1,TRBV6-6,TRBJ1-3,-,TGTGCCAGCAGTCGCTTATCCGGGACAGACTCTGGAAACACCATATATTTT,CASSRLSGTDSGNTIYF
TRBD1,TRBV6-5,TRBJ1-2,-,TGTGCCAGCAGTTCGACCGGACAGGGGAACTATGGCTACACCTTC,CASSSTGQGNYGYTF
TRBD1,TRBV19,TRBJ2-1,-,TGTGCCAGTATTGACTTGCCGGGACAGGGTTCCTACAATGAGCAGTTCTTC,CASIDLPGQGSYNEQFF
TRBD1,TRBV5-4,TRBJ2-5,once,TGTGCCAGCAGCTTACAGGGGGGTCAAGAGACCCAGTACTTC,CASSLQGGQETQYF
-,TRBV6-5,TRBJ1-2,-,TGTGCCACGGCAGGGTTCGGTGGCTACACCTTC,CATAGFGGYTF
TRBD1,TRBV6-5,TRBJ1-3,-,TGTGCCAGCAGTTATCGGAGGGGGCCTGGAAACACCATATATTTT,CASSYRRGPGNTIYF
-,TRBV25-1,TRBJ1-3,-,TGTGCCAGCAGTGGATACACAGGGAGAACCTCTGGAAACACCATATATTTT,CASSGYTGRTSGNTIYF
-,TRBV9,TRBJ1-5,once,TGTGCCAGCAGCGTAGCAGGGTATAATCAGCCCCAGCATTTT,CASSVAGYNQPQHF
TRBD1,TRBV19,TRBJ1-2,-,TGTGCCAGTAGCACAGGGGGCCGAGGTGGCTACACCTTC,CASSTGGRGGYTF
-,TRBV7-9,TRBJ2-1,-,TGTGCCAGCAGCTTAGTCTACGGGAATGGTGAGCAGTTCTTC,CASSLVYGNGEQFF
-,TRBV5-6,TRBJ1-5,-,TGTGCCAGCAGCCCTGGGGGAGGGGTTCAGCCCCAGCATTTT,CASSPGGGVQPQHF
-,TRBV20-1,TRBJ1-2,few,TGCAGTGCTAGTGAAGAGGAGCCGGCCATCTATGGCTACACCTTC,CSASEEEPAIYGYTF
TRBD1,TRBV5-8,TRBJ1-4,-,TGTGCCAGCAGCTACGACAGGGGAGGTGAAAAACTGTTTTTT,CASSYDRGGEKLFF
-,TRBV10-1,TRBJ2-2,-,TGCGCCAGCAGTGAATCAGGGTTGAACACCGGGGAGCTGTTTTTT,CASSESGLNTGELFF